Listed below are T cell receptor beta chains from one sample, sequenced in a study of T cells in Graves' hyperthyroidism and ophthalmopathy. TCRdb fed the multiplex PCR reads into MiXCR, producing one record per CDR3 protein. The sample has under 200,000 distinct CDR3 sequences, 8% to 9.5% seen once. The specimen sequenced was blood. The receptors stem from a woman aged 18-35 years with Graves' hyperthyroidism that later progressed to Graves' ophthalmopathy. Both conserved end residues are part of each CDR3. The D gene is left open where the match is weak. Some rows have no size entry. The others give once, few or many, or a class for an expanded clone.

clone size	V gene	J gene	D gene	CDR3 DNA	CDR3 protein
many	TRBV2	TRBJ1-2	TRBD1	TGTGCCAGCAGCGGAACAGGGGGCCCGCGATTAAATGGCTACACCTTC	CASSGTGGPRLNGYTF
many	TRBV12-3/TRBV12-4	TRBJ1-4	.	TGTGCCAGCAGTTTATCAGGGGCGGAGGAAAAACTGTTTTTT	CASSLSGAEEKLFF
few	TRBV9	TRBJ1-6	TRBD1	TGTGCCAGCAGCCCGACAGGGGGCGTTTATTCACCCCTCCACTTT	CASSPTGGVYSPLHF
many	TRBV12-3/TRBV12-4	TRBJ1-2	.	TGTGCCAGCAGTTTAAGCGGGCAGAACTATGGCTACACCTTC	CASSLSGQNYGYTF
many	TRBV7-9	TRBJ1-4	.	TGTGCCAGCAGCTTTTCTGCGTGGTATAGGGGAGATGAAAAACTGTTTTTT	CASSFSAWYRGDEKLFF
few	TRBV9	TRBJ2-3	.	TGTGCCAGCAGCGTGAAACTAGATGGGACAGATACGCAGTATTTT	CASSVKLDGTDTQYF
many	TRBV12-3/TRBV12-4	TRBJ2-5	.	TGTGCCAGCAGGCGCACAGGGTTAAGGGAAACCGAAGAGACCCAGTACTTC	CASRRTGLRETEETQYF
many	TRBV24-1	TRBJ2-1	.	TGTGCCACCAGTGGTAAATCGTTGGGGGGCCCCTACAATGAGCAGTTCTTC	CATSGKSLGGPYNEQFF
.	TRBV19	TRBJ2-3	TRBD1	TGTGCCAGTACCCTGTCAGGGGGCAGAGGAGATACGCAGTATTTT	CASTLSGGRGDTQYF
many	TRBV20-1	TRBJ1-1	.	TGCAGTGCTAGTGTCTCTGAAGCTTTCTTT	CSASVSEAFF
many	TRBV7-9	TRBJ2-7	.	TGTGCCAGCAGCTTCTGGACAGCCAAGAGCTCCTACGAGCAGTACTTC	CASSFWTAKSSYEQYF
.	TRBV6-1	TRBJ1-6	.	TGTGCCAGCAGTGAACGGGATTCACCCCTCCACTTT	CASSERDSPLHF
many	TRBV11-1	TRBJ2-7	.	TGTGCCAGCAGCTTAGTTAGGGACACCCCAATTGACGAGCAGTACTTC	CASSLVRDTPIDEQYF
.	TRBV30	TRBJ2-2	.	TGTGCCTGGAGTGTACCGGGGTTGGGCACCGGGGAGCTGTTTTTT	CAWSVPGLGTGELFF
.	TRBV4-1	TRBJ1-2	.	TGCGCCAGCAGCCAAGATCCGGCAGGGTATGACTATGGCTACACCTTC	CASSQDPAGYDYGYTF
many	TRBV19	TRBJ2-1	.	TGTGCCAGTAGTAAGGAAGGGGGTGAGCAGTTCTTC	CASSKEGGEQFF
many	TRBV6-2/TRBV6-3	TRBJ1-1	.	TGTGCCAGCAGCACCGGGACGAACACTGAAGCTTTCTTT	CASSTGTNTEAFF
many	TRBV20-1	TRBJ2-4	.	TGCAGTGCTTCTCCAGGAGCCAAAAACATTCAGTACTTC	CSASPGAKNIQYF
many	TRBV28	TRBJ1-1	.	TGTGCCAGCAGTTCTCCGACAGGTTCGAGCACTGAAGCTTTCTTT	CASSSPTGSSTEAFF
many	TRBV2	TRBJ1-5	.	TGTGCCAGCAGTGACGAATCGGATCAGCCCCAGCATTTT	CASSDESDQPQHF
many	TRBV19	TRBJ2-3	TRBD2	TGTGCCAGTAGTCGGAAGGTAGCGGGAGAACACACAGATACGCAGTATTTT	CASSRKVAGEHTDTQYF
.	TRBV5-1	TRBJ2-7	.	TGCGCCAGCAGCTTGGGGTCGCAGGGCGACGAGCAGTACTTC	CASSLGSQGDEQYF
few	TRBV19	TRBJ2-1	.	TGTGCCAGTAGTTGGGCCAAAAGATGGGATGAGCAGTTCTTC	CASSWAKRWDEQFF
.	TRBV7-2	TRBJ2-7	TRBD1	TGTGCCAGCAGATATTCTCCGGGACAGAACTACGAGCAGTACTTC	CASRYSPGQNYEQYF
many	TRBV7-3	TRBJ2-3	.	TGTGCCAGCAGCTTAATGGGGCTAGACACAGATACGCAGTATTTT	CASSLMGLDTDTQYF
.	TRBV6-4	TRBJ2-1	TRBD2	TGTGCCAGCAGTGACTCGGGACTAGGGAACAATGAGCAGTTCTTC	CASSDSGLGNNEQFF
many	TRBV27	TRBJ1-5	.	TGTGCCAGCAGTAAATGGGGGGGGATGGTTGGCAATCAGCCCCAGCATTTT	CASSKWGGMVGNQPQHF
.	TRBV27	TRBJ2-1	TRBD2	TGTGCCAGCAGTTTATTTGGGGGGCTAGCGGGAGATGAGCAGTTCTTC	CASSLFGGLAGDEQFF
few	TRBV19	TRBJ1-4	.	TGTGCCAGTAGTATATTTGCGACACAAGAAAAACTGTTTTTT	CASSIFATQEKLFF
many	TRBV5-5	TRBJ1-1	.	TGTGCCAGCAGCTTGTCATGGGGGAGGCCTGAAGCTTTCTTT	CASSLSWGRPEAFF
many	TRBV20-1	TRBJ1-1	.	TGCAGTGTCACAAAGGGGAACACTGAAGCTTTCTTT	CSVTKGNTEAFF
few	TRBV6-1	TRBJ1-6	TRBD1	TGTGCCGGCCGCGGGACAGCAGATTCACCCCTCCACTTT	CAGRGTADSPLHF
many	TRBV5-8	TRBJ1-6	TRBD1	TGTGCCAGCAGCGATACAGGGGGCGCGTGGAATTCACCCCTCCACTTT	CASSDTGGAWNSPLHF
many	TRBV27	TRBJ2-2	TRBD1	TGTGCCAGCACCCGAAAGGGACAGACGACCACCGGGGAGCTGTTTTTT	CASTRKGQTTTGELFF
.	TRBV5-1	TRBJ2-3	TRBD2	TGCGCCAGCAGTAGCGGGAGCGGCACAGATACGCAGTATTTT	CASSSGSGTDTQYF
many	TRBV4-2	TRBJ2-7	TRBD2	TGTGCCAGCAGCCAAGCCTGGGGGGATAGCGGGGCCTCGTGGGTCGAGCAGTACTTC	CASSQAWGDSGASWVEQYF
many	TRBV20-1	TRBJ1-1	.	TGCAGTGCTAGGGAGACAGGTTACACTGAAGCTTTCTTT	CSARETGYTEAFF
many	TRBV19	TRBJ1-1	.	TGTGCCAGTAGTCCTGACGTGGGGCGAGGGGACACTGAAGCTTTCTTT	CASSPDVGRGDTEAFF
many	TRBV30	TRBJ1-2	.	TGTGCCTGGAGTGAGGGGGAAGGGTATGGCTACACCTTC	CAWSEGEGYGYTF
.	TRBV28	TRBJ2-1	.	TGTGCCAGCAGTTTGAGTCAGAGACACAGACTCTACAATGAGCAGTTCTTC	CASSLSQRHRLYNEQFF
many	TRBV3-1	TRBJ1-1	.	TGTGCCAGCAGCCAAAAAGGGGGCACTGAAGCTTTCTTT	CASSQKGGTEAFF
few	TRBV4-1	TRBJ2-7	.	TGCGCCAGCAGCCAAGACCCCTCGGAGGGCAGGGAAGGATACGAGCAGTACTTC	CASSQDPSEGREGYEQYF
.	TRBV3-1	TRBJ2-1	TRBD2	TGTGCCAGCAGTCAAGGACTAGAATTCTACAATGAGCAGTTCTTC	CASSQGLEFYNEQFF
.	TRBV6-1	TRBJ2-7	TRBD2	TGTGCCAGCAGCCGACCGACTAGCGGATCCTACGAGCAGTACTTC	CASSRPTSGSYEQYF
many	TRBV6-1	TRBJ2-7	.	TGTGCCAGCAGGAGGAGTCCCTACGAGCAGTACTTC	CASRRSPYEQYF
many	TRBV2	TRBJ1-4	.	TGTGCCAGCAGTGTGTCGGGCGCTTCTAATGAAAAACTGTTTTTT	CASSVSGASNEKLFF
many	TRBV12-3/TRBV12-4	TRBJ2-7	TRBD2	TGTGCCAGCAGTGGTATAGCGGGAGGGCTGGACGAGCAGTACTTC	CASSGIAGGLDEQYF
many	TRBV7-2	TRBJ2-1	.	TGTGCCAGCAGCTTAGCTCAGGGTCTCAATGAGCAGTTCTTC	CASSLAQGLNEQFF
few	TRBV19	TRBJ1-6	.	TGTGCCAGTACCCCGGGGCAGCGTAATAATTCACCCCTCCACTTT	CASTPGQRNNSPLHF
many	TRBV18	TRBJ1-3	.	TGTGCCAGCTCACCTACTCTTGACGGCTCTGGAAACACCATATATTTT	CASSPTLDGSGNTIYF
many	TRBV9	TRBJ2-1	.	TGTGCCAGCAGCTTCACAGGTAGTAGGGGCAATGAGCAGTTCTTC	CASSFTGSRGNEQFF
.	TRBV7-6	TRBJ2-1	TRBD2	TGTGCCAGCAGCACGCCAATAGCGGGGGTTTACAATGAGCAGTTCTTC	CASSTPIAGVYNEQFF
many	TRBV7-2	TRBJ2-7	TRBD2	TGTGCCAGCAGACCGTCGGGGGGGAGCTACGAGCAGTACTTC	CASRPSGGSYEQYF
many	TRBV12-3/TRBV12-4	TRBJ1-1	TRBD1	TGTACCAGCAGTTTCGGGGACAGGGGTAGGGTGAACACTGAAGCTTTCTTT	CTSSFGDRGRVNTEAFF
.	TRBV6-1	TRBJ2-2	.	TGTGCCAGCAGACCGCAGGGCTTCACCGGGGAGCTGTTTTTT	CASRPQGFTGELFF
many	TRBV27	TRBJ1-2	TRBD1	TGTGCCAGCAGTTCCTGGGACAGGGTCAACTATGGCTACACCTTC	CASSSWDRVNYGYTF
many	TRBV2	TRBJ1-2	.	TGTGCCAGCACGGTGAACTATGGCTACACCTTC	CASTVNYGYTF